The 22 T cell receptor beta chains below come from one sample, sequenced in a study of blood T cell repertoires in COVID-19. This table comes from immunoSEQ multiplex PCR, and its TCRdb copy is limited to in-frame clones, with some not included. The sample carries 150,000 to 180,000 clones, 75% to 90% recorded once. Sequencing input: peripheral blood. These receptors were taken from a woman between 40 and 55 years old with acute or convalescent COVID-19.

This chain joins TRBV10-3 and TRBJ2-5; D is undetermined. CDR1 and CDR2 (germline): ENHRY, SYGVKD. Trimming left V 3 bases short and J 3 bases short, with 8 bases between. The CDR3 is made up of 13 amino acids. The CDR3 protein is CAISDLEKETQYF. The CDR3 DNA sequence: TGTGCCATCAGTGATCTAGAGAAAGAGACCCAGTACTTC.

The genes are TRBV7-2 and TRBJ2-3; 14 positions match TRBD2. Germline lookup yields CDR1 SGHTA and CDR2 FQGNSA. The CDR3 has 16 residues. V shed 3 bases, J shed 7 bases, and the junction held 6 bases outside the gene matches. The CDR3 DNA is TGTGCCAGCAGCTTGACTAGCGGGAGGGCCGGCCATACGCAGTATTTT. Its protein product is CASSLTSGRAGHTQYF.

The genes are TRBV20-1 and TRBJ2-1; 7 positions agree with TRBD1. Germline-derived CDR1 and CDR2 are DFQATT and SNEGSKA (reference sequence). This CDR3 comprises 11 residues. Trimming cost V 6 bases and J 8 bases; bases outside gene matches: 4. The chain's CDR3 is CSATTGDEQFF. Here the CDR3 DNA reads TGCAGTGCAACCACAGGGGATGAGCAGTTCTTC.

The V call is TRBV11-1, the J call TRBJ2-1; 11 bases are a match to TRBD1. CDR1 and CDR2 (germline): SGHAT, FQDESV (reference sequence). The ends lost 2 bases at V and 16 bases at J; junction bases unmatched: 7. CDR3 length: 13 residues. CDR3 amino acids: CASSLRTGGAAFF. CDR3 DNA sequence: TGTGCCAGCAGCTTAAGGACAGGGGGCGCAGCCTTCTTC.

This clone was counted only a few times. The chain carries TRBV24-1 and TRBJ1-6; D is possibly TRBD1 (6 bases). Germline V CDR1 and CDR2: KGHDR, SFDVKD. Trimming pared 9 bases from V and 8 bases from J, leaving 13 bases between. CDR3 size: 13 residues. In DNA, the CDR3 is TGTGCCACCCAACAGGGCAATGATTCACCCCTCCACTTT. Residues: CATQQGNDSPLHF.

V gene TRBV27 combines with J gene TRBJ2-1; TRBD2 agrees at 9 bases. CDR1 MNHEY and CDR2 SMNVEV come from the germline V gene (reference sequence). The ends lost 6 bases at V and 4 bases at J; junction bases unmatched: 13. CDR3 length equals 17 residues. CDR3: CASSPRWGGRAYNEQFF. The CDR3 DNA sequence: TGTGCCAGCAGCCCCAGGTGGGGCGGGAGGGCTTACAATGAGCAGTTCTTC.

This chain links TRBV4-1 with TRBJ2-7; 13 nucleotides agree with TRBD2. CDR1 MGHRA and CDR2 YSYEKL come from the germline V gene. Germline trimming cut 0 bases from V and 6 bases from J; bases unmatched to any gene: 5. The CDR3 is 16 residues long. The CDR3 sequence: CASSQDLLAGGSEQYF. Here the CDR3 DNA reads TGCGCCAGCAGCCAAGATCTACTAGCGGGAGGGTCCGAGCAGTACTTC.

V gene TRBV6-5 combines with J gene TRBJ2-1, with 11 bases lining up with TRBD2. Germline V lookup: CDR1 MNHEY, CDR2 SVGAGI. CDR3 length: 15 amino acids. V shed 2 bases and J 6 bases; nucleotides not matched to a gene: 3. CDR3 DNA: TGTGCCAGCAGTTACGGGCTAGCGGGGGGCAATGAGCAGTTCTTC. This gives the protein CASSYGLAGGNEQFF.

DNA for the CDR3: TGCGCCAGCACGCCAGGTAGGGGAAATGAGCAGTTCTTC. This gives the protein CASTPGRGNEQFF. This rearrangement joins TRBV5-1 to TRBJ2-1; weak D call: TRBD1 (5 bases). This CDR3 is built from 13 residues. Germline CDR1 SGHRS, CDR2 YFSETQ. V was pared by 6 bases and J by 7 bases, with 14 bases between. The full variable domain, completed using reference TRBV5-1 and TRBJ2-1, is KAGVTQTPRYLIKTRGQQVTLSCSPISGHRSVSWYQQTPGQGLQFLFEYFSETQRNKGNFPGRFSGRQFSNSRSEMNVSTLELGDSALYLCASTPGRGNEQFFGPGTRLTVL.

The J gene is TRBJ2-2, the V gene TRBV6-5, with D possibly TRBD2 on 6 matching bases. Per the germline V gene, CDR1 is MNHEY and CDR2 is SVGAGI. The CDR3 is 15 amino acids. V was cut by 6 bases and J by 3 bases, with 14 bases left in between. Here the CDR3 reads CASRGGGYDTGELFF. CDR3 sequence (DNA): TGTGCCAGCAGGGGTGGGGGGTATGACACCGGGGAGCTGTTTTTT.

The rearrangement uses TRBV19 and TRBJ2-1, with 9 bases fitting TRBD2. The germline CDR1 and CDR2 sequences are LNHDA and SQIVND (reference sequence). The CDR3 covers 16 residues. V dropped 0 bases and J dropped 7; count of bases not matched to a gene: 7. The CDR3 loop is CASSIDPGLAGNEQFF. In DNA form, the CDR3 reads TGTGCCAGTAGTATAGATCCGGGACTAGCAGGGAATGAGCAGTTCTTC.

The rearrangement links TRBV6-5 to TRBJ2-2; the D gene is possibly TRBD1 (5 bases). Looked up from germline, CDR1 is MNHEY and CDR2 is SVGAGI. Trimming shortened V by 4 bases and J by 6 bases, and 12 bases separated the two germline ends. The CDR3 loop spans 14 amino acids. CDR3 sequence: CASSLQGSAGELFF. DNA for the CDR3: TGTGCCAGCAGTTTGCAGGGATCCGCCGGGGAGCTGTTTTTT.

This clone was counted once. This chain connects TRBV24-1 to TRBJ2-6; D may be TRBD2 (6 bases). In germline, CDR1 is KGHDR, CDR2 SFDVKD. CDR3 length: 17 residues. Trimming cost V 3 bases and J 0 bases, with 11 bases left between them. The CDR3 nucleotides read TGTGCCACCAGTGATGCCTGGGGAGGCTCTGGGGCCAACGTCCTGACTTTC. Protein product: CATSDAWGGSGANVLTF.

The rearrangement joins TRBV13 to TRBJ2-5; 9 nucleotides match TRBD1. CDR3 size: 16 residues. V lost 4 bases and J lost 5; bases outside the gene matches: 11. The V gene's germline CDR1 is PRHDT and CDR2 FYEKMQ (reference sequence). The CDR3 region has the DNA TGTGCCAGCAGCTCCATATCACAGGGGGCGCGTGAGACCCAGTACTTC. This translates into CASSSISQGARETQYF.

The chain links TRBV10-3 to TRBJ2-1; maybe TRBD1 (6 bases). There are 15 residues in the CDR3. Germline values: CDR1 ENHRY, CDR2 SYGVKD. Trimming took off 6 bases at V and 0 bases at J, with 12 bases between the two ends. CDR3 bases: TGTGCCATCAGCCACACAGGGAGCTCCTACAATGAGCAGTTCTTC. It encodes CAISHTGSSYNEQFF.

The gene calls are TRBV21-1 and TRBJ1-4. TRBV21-1 is designated a pseudogene. This CDR3 spans 9 amino acids. This chain's CDR3 is CAREEKLFF. The CDR3 nucleotides are TGTGCCAGGGAGGAAAAACTGTTTTTT.

The chain employs TRBV12-3 or TRBV12-4 and TRBJ2-7, with D possibly matching TRBD1 (5 bases). V was pared by 6 bases and J by 3 bases, with 9 bases between. This CDR3 has 12 residues. The CDR3: CASSLGDYEQYF. The CDR3 DNA reads TGTGCCAGCAGCCTAGGGGACTACGAGCAGTACTTC.

This clone occurred once. The chain joins TRBV2 to TRBJ2-3; the match to TRBD1 covers 8 bases. This CDR3 is built from 15 residues. The trim removed 6 bases at V and 4 bases at J, leaving 9 bases unmatched. In germline, CDR1 is SNHLY, CDR2 FYNNEI. CDR3 in DNA: TGTGCCAGCAGCTATCAGGGGGCAGGTGCAGATACGCAGTATTTT. Its protein is CASSYQGAGADTQYF.

The gene calls are TRBV9 and TRBJ2-5, with 13 bases that match TRBD2. With V trimmed by 4 bases and J by 4 bases, 4 bases remained unmatched. The CDR3 runs to 15 residues. Germline values: CDR1 SGDLS, CDR2 YYNGEE. The CDR3 is CASSSGLAGAETQYF. For the CDR3, the DNA is TGTGCCAGCAGCTCCGGACTAGCGGGAGCAGAGACCCAGTACTTC.

J is TRBJ2-3 and V is TRBV5-1; D perhaps matches TRBD2 (6 bases). V lost 7 bases and J lost 0, with 15 bases in between. The CDR3 consists of 15 residues. Germline V CDR1 and CDR2: SGHRS, YFSETQ. CDR3 amino acids: CASCRWGDSTDTQYF. CDR3 coding DNA: TGCGCCAGCTGCAGGTGGGGGGACAGCACAGATACGCAGTATTTT.

The chain is built from TRBV6-1 and TRBJ2-2; D gene uncertain. The CDR3 sequence is 16 residues long. Germline loops: CDR1 MNHNS, CDR2 SASEGT. V lost 4 bases to trimming and J lost 4 bases, with 16 bases between them. The CDR3 bases are TGTGCCAGCAGTGTAGACTTAGGTACGGGCACCGGGGAGCTGTTTTTT. Amino acids: CASSVDLGTGTGELFF.

This rearrangement joins TRBV6-2 or TRBV6-3 to TRBJ2-2; D perhaps matches TRBD2 (5 bases). Germline values: CDR1 MNHEY, CDR2 SVGEGT. The CDR3 totals 17 residues. The V end lost 2 bases, the J end lost 4 bases, and 17 bases lay between the germline ends. CDR3 in amino acids: CASSYTLGLPRTGELFF. The CDR3 region has the DNA TGTGCCAGCAGTTACACACTAGGCCTACCTCGCACCGGGGAGCTGTTTTTT.